Sequencing of this TCR beta chain was carried out in a study of T cell responses to AZD1222 COVID-19 vaccine. Overall study: Recipients boosted at about 4 weeks or about 12 weeks are pooled. Study outcomes and limitations: The study sampled repertoires only after the peak T cell response. Recipients of AZD1222 seropositive at baseline numbered only 6 or 7.

Using immunoSEQ multiplex PCR, the repertoire was profiled, and TCRdb retains in-frame clones only, with some absent. Among about 150,000 clones, more than 90% were seen once, and the ten largest hold approximately 1.8%. The CDR3 totals 14 residues. Germline CDR1 and CDR2: MNHEY and SVGEGT. V lost 2 bases, J lost 1 base, and 6 bases lay in between. A remark on this clone: The antigen is unknown.

The sequence was collected from an adult in good health. The chain couples TRBV6-2 or TRBV6-3 to TRBJ1-5, with D maybe TRBD1 (5 bases). The sequenced sample was peripheral blood, obtained on day 0 of AZD1222 vaccination. CDR3 sequence: CASSYRQSNQPQHF. The CDR3 DNA reads TGTGCCAGCAGTTACCGACAGAGCAATCAGCCCCAGCATTTT.